This T cell receptor beta chain was retrieved from a study of HIV-infected children after antiretroviral therapy interruption. At the level of the study: Samples from the continuous-treatment group were taken at weeks 0, 48 and 150.

The CDR3 extends over 12 amino acids. Germline V gene data show CDR1 as DFQATT and CDR2 as SNEGSKA (reference sequence). The V gene lost 7 bases and the J gene lost 0 bases, with 9 bases spanning the gap. Treatment given: PENTA 11 planned treatment interruption arm or continuous ART arm. Naive CD4+ CD45RA+ CD45RO- T cells were sorted from thawed PBMCs. Details on this clonotype: The antigen remains unidentified.

Unique molecular identifiers were included in an RNA-based 3' RACE TCR library. Via MiXCR, TCRdb re-called the 3' RACE reads, giving one row per CDR3 protein. The repertoire holds some 90,000 distinct CDR3 sequences, less than 7% seen once, with 0.9% to 1.4% in the top ten. General study results and limits: The Gini coefficient of naive CD4+ repertoires rose, returning to baseline by 3 years.

The chain joins TRBV20-1 to TRBJ1-1; D is ambiguous. The sequence was obtained from a pool of human donors with HIV. The material was CD45RA+ CD4+ T cells from PBMCs, pooled from several time points, obtained from a donor given antiretroviral therapy, either interrupted or continuous. As for subset: naive CD4+ CD45RA+ CD45RO- T cells. The CDR3 spells CSVQNMNTEAFF. CDR3 bases: TGCAGTGTACAGAACATGAACACTGAAGCTTTCTTT.